This note documents a single T cell receptor beta chain sequence. 13 Jbeta primers and 60 Vbeta primers were used for the PCR. Using immunoSEQ multiplex PCR, the repertoire was profiled, and TCRdb retains in-frame clones only, with some absent. The sample has 190,000 or so clones; around 86% are singletons. These data originate in a study of cytomegalovirus exposure and HLA in healthy donors. Donors sampled were nominally healthy, though unrecorded immune exposures were likely. This CDR3 is built from 16 residues. Trimming left V 1 base short and J 3 bases short, with 12 bases between. Germline CDR1 is MGHDK and CDR2 is SYGVNS.

This chain uses TRBV25-1 with TRBJ1-4, with TRBD1 as a possible D gene (5 bases). Sequencing input: PBMCs. The clonotype was recovered from a woman in her fifties or sixties in good health and CMV-seropositive. The CDR3 region is CASSEFSLTANEKLFF. The CDR3 DNA reads as TGTGCCAGCAGTGAATTCTCCCTGACAGCTAATGAAAAACTGTTTTTT.